These 29 T cell receptor beta chains originate from one sample sequenced in a study of T cell changes during pregnancy in multiple sclerosis (dated by TCRdb to 2018 to 2020). Library creation used the immunoSEQ multiplex PCR assay. The immuneACCESS repertoire file appears here via TCRdb, limited to in-frame rearrangements. These files lack a portion of the clones; in checked studies, under half of the deficit traces to unresolved V genes, and the cause of the others is not known. Recorded for this sample are 90,000 to 120,000 clones; around 92% of them occurred a single time. The ten largest clones add up to less than 0.9% of the sample. This specimen consisted of peripheral blood, obtained in the third trimester of pregnancy. The origin of the receptors is a female donor in good health, enrolled as a control in a pregnancy study.

This clone was observed a single time. The rearrangement links TRBV6-1 to TRBJ2-7; 8 nucleotides align to TRBD1. The CDR3 extends over 14 amino acids. The germline V gene encodes CDR1 MNHNS and CDR2 SASEGT. V dropped 5 bases and J dropped 4; count of bases not matched to a gene: 7. In nucleotides, the CDR3 is TGTGCCAGCAGTTTGACAGGGGTGGGGTACGAGCAGTACTTC. Translation gives CASSLTGVGYEQYF.

The chain recombines TRBV19 with TRBJ2-7; D perhaps matches TRBD2 (6 bases). V dropped 7 bases and J dropped 4 bases, with 17 bases sitting between them. This CDR3 has 14 residues. CDR1 and CDR2 (germline): LNHDA, SQIVND (reference sequence). The CDR3 loop is CASNMGRGEYEQYF. The CDR3 region has the DNA TGTGCCAGTAACATGGGGCGGGGTGAGTACGAGCAGTACTTC.

Only one count was recorded for this clone. The chain uses TRBV10-1 and TRBJ1-4, with TRBD1 matching over 8 bases. The junction had 11 bases not matched to a gene; V was cut back by 5 bases and J by 0 bases. The CDR3 runs to 18 residues. Germline V gives CDR1 WNHNN, CDR2 SYGVQD (reference sequence). Here the CDR3 reads CASSFPGQEPPTNEKLFF. For the CDR3, the DNA is TGCGCCAGCAGTTTCCCGGGACAGGAACCCCCAACTAATGAAAAACTGTTTTTT.

This chain links TRBV4-3 with TRBJ1-2, with 11 bases matching TRBD1. Germline assignment: CDR1 LGHNA and CDR2 YSLEER. Germline trimming cut 4 bases from V and 4 bases from J; bases unmatched to any gene: 11. CDR3 length: 17 amino acids. The CDR3 nucleotides are TGCGCCAGCAGCCGTGGGGGTTCTGGGACAGGGGGCTATGGCTACACCTTC. This encodes CASSRGGSGTGGYGYTF.

This clone was observed a few times. The chain joins TRBV7-8 to TRBJ1-2; 9 nucleotides align to TRBD1. After removal of 5 bases from V and 3 bases from J, the junction contained 7 bases not matched to a gene. The CDR3 extends over 15 amino acids. Germline-derived CDR1 and CDR2 are SGHVS and FQNEAQ. The CDR3 sequence: CASSPTQGADYGYTF. The CDR3 region has the DNA TGTGCCAGCAGCCCGACACAGGGGGCTGACTATGGCTACACCTTC.

The rearrangement links TRBV5-6 to TRBJ2-2, with 8 bases aligning to TRBD2. The length of the CDR3 is 16 residues. J gave up 5 bases and V 4 bases, and 10 bases lay outside the gene matches. CDR1 and CDR2 (germline): SGHDT, YYEEEE. The CDR3 loop is CASSRPSGGWTGELFF. The CDR3 DNA is TGTGCCAGCAGCCGCCCCAGCGGGGGTTGGACCGGGGAGCTGTTTTTT.

The chain joins TRBV11-3 to TRBJ1-2; 10 bases are a match to TRBD1. This CDR3 is 16 amino acids long. V lost 4 bases and J lost 3; bases outside the gene matches: 8. The germline V gene has CDR1 SGHNT and CDR2 YENEEA. The CDR3 nucleotides read TGTGCCAGCAGCTATCCAGGACAGGGGGGAGACTATGGCTACACCTTC. Its protein product is CASSYPGQGGDYGYTF.

The chain recombines TRBV6-6 with TRBJ2-7; 7 bases fit TRBD2. Unmatched junction bases numbered 14, after V lost 6 bases and J lost 6 bases. Germline CDR1 is MNHNY and CDR2 is SVGAGI (reference sequence). The CDR3 length is 15 residues. CDR3 amino acids: CASSQGRLASSEQYF. The CDR3 DNA follows: TGTGCCAGCAGCCAAGGCCGACTAGCCTCCAGCGAGCAGTACTTC.

This clone occurred once. The chain joins TRBV14 to TRBJ2-5; 9 bases fit TRBD2. V dropped 4 bases and J dropped 0; count of bases not matched to a gene: 12. The CDR3 totals 18 residues. The V gene's germline CDR1 is SGHDN and CDR2 FVKESK. The CDR3 protein is CASSPLSGGARYQETQYF. The CDR3 DNA reads as TGTGCCAGCAGCCCCCTTAGCGGGGGAGCCCGGTACCAAGAGACCCAGTACTTC.

This clone turned up a few times. This chain joins TRBV2 and TRBJ2-7; D is perhaps TRBD2 (5 bases). CDR3 length: 14 residues. Trimming cost V 8 bases and J 7 bases, with 21 bases left between them. CDR1 and CDR2 (germline): SNHLY, FYNNEI. CDR3 sequence (DNA): TGTGCCAGCCAAAGAGCGGTCCTACAAGGGGAGCAGTACTTC. Amino acid sequence: CASQRAVLQGEQYF. The full variable domain, its missing parts supplied by reference TRBV2 and TRBJ2-7, is EPEVTQTPSHQVTQMGQEVILRCVPISNHLYFYWYRQILGQKVEFLVSFYNNEISEKSEIFDDQFSVERPDGSNFTLKIRSTKLEDSAMYFCASQRAVLQGEQYFGPGTRLTVT.

V usage is TRBV4-3 and J usage is TRBJ1-5; D unresolved. The V gene's germline CDR1 is LGHNA and CDR2 YSLEER. The CDR3 length is 16 residues. V was cut by 0 bases and J by 2 bases, with 11 bases left in between. CDR3 nucleotide sequence: TGCGCCAGCAGCCAAGATCGGAGGGTCGGCAATCAGCCCCAGCATTTT. This encodes CASSQDRRVGNQPQHF.

This clone was seen only once. The chain links TRBV11-2 to TRBJ1-3; D not resolved. The V gene's germline CDR1 is SGHAT and CDR2 FQNNGV. Trimming took 2 bases from V and 0 from J, leaving 11 bases between them. This CDR3 contains 16 residues. CDR3 region: CASSLTPGFSGNTIYF. CDR3 DNA sequence: TGTGCCAGCAGCTTAACGCCGGGATTCTCTGGAAACACCATATATTTT.

In this sample, this clone turned up once. The chain recombines TRBV9 with TRBJ2-5; D possibly corresponds to TRBD2 (6 bases). Trimming shortened V by 0 bases and J by 2 bases, and 14 bases separated the two germline ends. The CDR3 runs to 16 residues. Germline V lookup: CDR1 SGDLS, CDR2 YYNGEE. The CDR3 protein is CASSVGAGYGQETQYF. The DNA of the CDR3 is TGTGCCAGCAGCGTAGGTGCGGGGTATGGTCAAGAGACCCAGTACTTC.

The genes are TRBV19 and TRBJ2-3, with 9 nucleotides matching TRBD2. CDR3 length equals 15 residues. The J segment lost 4 bases and the V segment lost 3 bases, leaving 5 bases of the junction unmatched. From germline, CDR1 is LNHDA and CDR2 SQIVND (reference sequence). The CDR3 DNA is TGTGCCAGTAGTATGTGGCGGGGGGGCGCAGATACGCAGTATTTT. Residues: CASSMWRGGADTQYF.

The chain combines TRBV7-9 with TRBJ1-2, with D uncertain. The ends were cut back, 5 bases at V and 4 bases at J, with 11 bases in the middle. Germline assignment: CDR1 SEHNR and CDR2 FQNEAQ (reference sequence). This CDR3 has 13 residues. The CDR3 is CASSPSGAYGYTF. In DNA, the CDR3 is TGTGCCAGCAGCCCCTCCGGAGCCTATGGCTACACCTTC.

V is TRBV14 and J is TRBJ2-5; 7 bases are a match to TRBD1. The CDR3 sequence is 17 residues long. Unmatched junction bases numbered 13, after V lost 0 bases and J lost 6 bases. CDR1 is SGHDN and CDR2 is FVKESK in the germline V gene. The CDR3 DNA follows: TGTGCCAGCAGCCAAGATTACGGCCAGGGGGATCAACAGACCCAGTACTTC. It yields the protein CASSQDYGQGDQQTQYF.

The rearrangement uses TRBV4-3 and TRBJ2-3, with D unresolved. The CDR3 contains 16 residues. The V and J ends lost 0 bases and 0 bases respectively, with 10 bases between them. The germline gives CDR1 LGHNA, CDR2 YSLEER. CDR3 sequence: CASSQDRPTSTDTQYF. CDR3 bases: TGCGCCAGCAGCCAAGATCGACCGACTAGCACAGATACGCAGTATTTT.

This sequence joins TRBV5-5 and TRBJ1-2; 8 bases map to TRBD1. This CDR3 has 15 amino acids. Germline V gene lookup returns CDR1 SGHKS and CDR2 YYEKEE (reference sequence). J gave up 10 bases and V 0 bases, and 11 bases lay outside the gene matches. The CDR3 DNA sequence: TGTGCCAGCAGCTTGGCTCAGGGACAGGTGACGGACTACACCTTC. Translation gives CASSLAQGQVTDYTF. The full variable domain, rest sourced from reference TRBV5-5 and TRBJ1-2, is DAGVTQSPTHLIKTRGQQVTLRCSPISGHKSVSWYQQVLGQGPQFIFQYYEKEERGRGNFPDRFSARQFPNYSSELNVNALLLGDSALYLCASSLAQGQVTDYTFGSGTRLTVV.

DNA for the CDR3: TGTGCCAGCAGCTTTCCCCTCCACAGGGCTCAAAGGCCTGAAGCTTTCTTT. As protein: CASSFPLHRAQRPEAFF. This rearrangement joins TRBV21-1 to TRBJ1-1; TRBD1 reflects the table's D call only, with no check against the DNA. TRBV21-1 is tagged as a pseudogene. The CDR3 runs 17 residues.

This clone was seen more than once but under ten times. Here the CDR3 reads CASSFGGYEQYF. Here the CDR3 DNA reads TGTGCCAGCAGCTTTGGCGGCTACGAGCAGTACTTC. The chain combines TRBV5-4 with TRBJ2-7; no clear D. CDR3 length: 12 amino acids. The germline V and J ends were trimmed by 2 bases and 3 bases, with 6 bases remaining between them. Germline V lookup: CDR1 SGHNT, CDR2 YYREEE (reference sequence).

V and J are TRBV28 and TRBJ2-1; D is perhaps TRBD2 (7 bases). V dropped 2 bases and J dropped 7 bases, with 15 bases sitting between them. CDR1 MDHEN and CDR2 SYDVKM come from the germline V gene. The CDR3 totals 15 residues. CDR3 sequence reads: CASSLGGGPSNEQFF. CDR3 in DNA: TGTGCCAGCAGTTTAGGGGGGGGGCCGTCAAATGAGCAGTTCTTC.

This chain connects TRBV2 to TRBJ1-4; 9 bases are shared with TRBD1. This CDR3 is built from 15 residues. Looked up from germline, CDR1 is SNHLY and CDR2 is FYNNEI. The trim removed 7 bases at V and 8 bases at J, leaving 11 bases unmatched. The CDR3 DNA is TGTGCCAGCACTCTACGGACAGGGGCCGAGGAAAAACTGTTTTTT. Its protein is CASTLRTGAEEKLFF. Together with reference TRBV2 and TRBJ1-4, the CDR3 gives the full variable domain: EPEVTQTPSHQVTQMGQEVILRCVPISNHLYFYWYRQILGQKVEFLVSFYNNEISEKSEIFDDQFSVERPDGSNFTLKIRSTKLEDSAMYFCASTLRTGAEEKLFFGSGTQLSVL.

The chain carries TRBV18 and TRBJ2-2; 12 positions match TRBD2. Germline CDR1 is KGHSH and CDR2 is LQKENI. The CDR3 has 15 amino acids. With V trimmed by 3 bases and J by 7 bases, 3 bases remained unmatched. The CDR3, as DNA: TGTGCCAGCTCACCCGAGACTAGCGGGAGCGGGGAGCTGTTTTTT. It is translated as CASSPETSGSGELFF.

This clone was counted only a few times. The V and J genes are TRBV6-1 and TRBJ1-2; D perhaps matches TRBD1 (6 bases). V was pared by 8 bases and J by 5 bases, with 15 bases between. Germline-derived CDR1 and CDR2 are MNHNS and SASEGT. The CDR3 extends over 13 amino acids. The CDR3 nucleotides are TGTGCCAGCGTCGAGACAACAGGGTATGGCTACACCTTC. It translates to CASVETTGYGYTF.

In its sample, this clone was seen once. The V and J genes are TRBV4-1 and TRBJ2-3, with 9 bases matching TRBD2. J lost 2 bases, V lost 2 bases, and 8 bases had no gene match. The CDR3 contains 17 residues. CDR1 MGHRA and CDR2 YSYEKL come from the germline V gene. CDR3 nucleotide sequence: TGCGCCAGCAGCCAAAGGGGCCTAGCGGGAAACACAGATACGCAGTATTTT. This codes for CASSQRGLAGNTDTQYF.

This clone is a singleton in its sample. The chain carries TRBV11-2 and TRBJ2-1; 9 bases match TRBD1. Germline CDR1 reads SGHAT; CDR2 reads FQNNGV. J gave up 4 bases and V 4 bases, and 2 bases lay outside the gene matches. The CDR3 runs to 14 residues. The CDR3 nucleotides are TGTGCCAGCAGCTCGGGACAGGGATACAATGAGCAGTTCTTC. Its translation is CASSSGQGYNEQFF.

This chain connects TRBV18 to TRBJ2-7; 7 positions agree with TRBD2. V lost 3 bases, J lost 12 bases, and 8 bases stayed unmatched. Germline V gives CDR1 KGHSH, CDR2 LQKENI. The CDR3 totals 12 residues. The chain's CDR3 is CASSPEGREWYF. The CDR3 region has the DNA TGTGCCAGCTCACCTGAGGGGAGGGAATGGTACTTC.

The rearrangement uses TRBV19 and TRBJ2-3; possible D gene TRBD2, 6 bases. Germline V CDR1 and CDR2: LNHDA, SQIVND (reference sequence). The CDR3 covers 14 residues. Trimming left V 1 base short and J 4 bases short, with 9 bases between. Here the CDR3 DNA reads TGTGCCAGTAGTATAGGACTAGAAGCAGATACGCAGTATTTT. It specifies CASSIGLEADTQYF.

The rearrangement links TRBV19 to TRBJ2-5; 7 bases line up with TRBD1. The CDR3 consists of 12 residues. Germline loops: CDR1 LNHDA, CDR2 SQIVND (reference sequence). The V segment lost 3 bases and the J segment 13 bases; nucleotides outside the gene matches: 8. CDR3 coding DNA: TGTGCCAGTAGTATTGGGACAGCGGATCTGTACTTC. This translates into CASSIGTADLYF.